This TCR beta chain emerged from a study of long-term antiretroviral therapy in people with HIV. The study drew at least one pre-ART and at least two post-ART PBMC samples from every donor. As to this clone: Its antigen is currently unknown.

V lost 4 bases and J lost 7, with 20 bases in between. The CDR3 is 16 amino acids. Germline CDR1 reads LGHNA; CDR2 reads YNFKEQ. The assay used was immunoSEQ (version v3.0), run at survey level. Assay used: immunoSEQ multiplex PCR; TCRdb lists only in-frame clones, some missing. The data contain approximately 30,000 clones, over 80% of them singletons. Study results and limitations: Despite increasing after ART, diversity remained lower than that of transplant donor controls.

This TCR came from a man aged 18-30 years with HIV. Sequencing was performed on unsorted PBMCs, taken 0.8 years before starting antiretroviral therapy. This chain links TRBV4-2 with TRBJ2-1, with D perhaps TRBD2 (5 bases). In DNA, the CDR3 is TGTGCCAGCAGCCCCACCATAACCCCTAGCTGGAATGAGCAGTTCTTC. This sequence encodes CASSPTITPSWNEQFF.